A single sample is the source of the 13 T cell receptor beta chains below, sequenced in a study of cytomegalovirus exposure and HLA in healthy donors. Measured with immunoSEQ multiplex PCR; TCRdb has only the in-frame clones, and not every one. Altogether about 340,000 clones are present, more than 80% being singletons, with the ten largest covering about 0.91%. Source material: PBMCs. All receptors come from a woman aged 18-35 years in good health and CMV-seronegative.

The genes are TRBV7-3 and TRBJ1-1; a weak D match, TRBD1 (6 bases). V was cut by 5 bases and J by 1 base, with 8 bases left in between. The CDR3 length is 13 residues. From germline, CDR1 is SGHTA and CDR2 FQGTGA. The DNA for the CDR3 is TGTGCCAGCAGCGCCAGGGGGAACACTGAAGCTTTCTTT. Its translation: CASSARGNTEAFF.

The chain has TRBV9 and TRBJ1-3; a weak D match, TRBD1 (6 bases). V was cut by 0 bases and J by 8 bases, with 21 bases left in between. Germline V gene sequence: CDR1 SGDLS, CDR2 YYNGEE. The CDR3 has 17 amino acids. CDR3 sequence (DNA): TGTGCCAGCAGCGTAGCTGGAGGGGGGGCAGGAGGCGACACCATATATTTT. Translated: CASSVAGGGAGGDTIYF. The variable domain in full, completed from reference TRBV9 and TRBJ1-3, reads DSGVTQTPKHLITATGQRVTLRCSPRSGDLSVYWYQQSLDQGLQFLIQYYNGEERAKGNILERFSAQQFPDLHSELNLSSLELGDSALYFCASSVAGGGAGGDTIYFGEGSWLTVV.

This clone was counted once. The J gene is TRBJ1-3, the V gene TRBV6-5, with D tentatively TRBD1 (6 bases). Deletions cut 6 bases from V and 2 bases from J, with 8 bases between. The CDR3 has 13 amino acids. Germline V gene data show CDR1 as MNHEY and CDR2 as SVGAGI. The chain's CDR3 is CASSRDTGNTIYF. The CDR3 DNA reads TGTGCCAGCAGCCGGGACACTGGAAACACCATATATTTT.

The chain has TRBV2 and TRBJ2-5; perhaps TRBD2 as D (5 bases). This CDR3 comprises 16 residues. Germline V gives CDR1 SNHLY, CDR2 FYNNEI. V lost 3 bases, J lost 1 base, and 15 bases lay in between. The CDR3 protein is CASSEGLGAAQETQYF. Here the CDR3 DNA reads TGTGCCAGCAGTGAGGGGTTAGGAGCGGCCCAAGAGACCCAGTACTTC.

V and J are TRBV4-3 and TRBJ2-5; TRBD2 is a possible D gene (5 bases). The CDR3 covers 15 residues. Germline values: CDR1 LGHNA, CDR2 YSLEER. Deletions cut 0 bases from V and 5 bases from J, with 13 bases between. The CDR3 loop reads CASSQDGLTGETQYF. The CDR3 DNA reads TGCGCCAGCAGCCAAGATGGCTTAACGGGGGAGACCCAGTACTTC.

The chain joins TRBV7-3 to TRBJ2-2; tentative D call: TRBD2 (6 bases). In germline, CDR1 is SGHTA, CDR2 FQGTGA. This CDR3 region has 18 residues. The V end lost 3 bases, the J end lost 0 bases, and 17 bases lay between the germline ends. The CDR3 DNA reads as TGTGCCAGCAGCTTGGTCCAACTAGTAGCGGCGAACACCGGGGAGCTGTTTTTT. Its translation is CASSLVQLVAANTGELFF.

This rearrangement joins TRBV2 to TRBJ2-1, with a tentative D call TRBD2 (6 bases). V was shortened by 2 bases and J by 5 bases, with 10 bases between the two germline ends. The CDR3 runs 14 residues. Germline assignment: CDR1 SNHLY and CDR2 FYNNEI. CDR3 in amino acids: CASSELARNNEQFF. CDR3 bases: TGTGCCAGCAGTGAACTAGCGAGAAACAATGAGCAGTTCTTC.

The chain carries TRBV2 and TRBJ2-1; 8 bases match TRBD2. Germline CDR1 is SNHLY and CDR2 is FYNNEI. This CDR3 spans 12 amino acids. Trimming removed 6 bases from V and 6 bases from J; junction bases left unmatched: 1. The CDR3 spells CASRSGGNEQFF. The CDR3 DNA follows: TGTGCCAGCAGAAGCGGGGGCAATGAGCAGTTCTTC.

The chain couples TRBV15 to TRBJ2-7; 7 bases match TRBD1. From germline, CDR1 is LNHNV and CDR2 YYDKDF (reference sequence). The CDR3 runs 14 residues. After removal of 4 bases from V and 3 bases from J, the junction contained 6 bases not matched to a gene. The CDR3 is CATSKGTELYEQYF. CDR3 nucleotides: TGTGCCACCAGCAAGGGGACAGAACTCTACGAGCAGTACTTC.

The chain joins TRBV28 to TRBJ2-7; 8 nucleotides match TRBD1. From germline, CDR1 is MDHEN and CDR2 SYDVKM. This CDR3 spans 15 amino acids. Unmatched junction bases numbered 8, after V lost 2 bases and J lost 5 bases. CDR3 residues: CASSLSRGLMHEQYF. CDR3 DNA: TGTGCCAGCAGTTTAAGCAGGGGGCTGATGCACGAGCAGTACTTC.

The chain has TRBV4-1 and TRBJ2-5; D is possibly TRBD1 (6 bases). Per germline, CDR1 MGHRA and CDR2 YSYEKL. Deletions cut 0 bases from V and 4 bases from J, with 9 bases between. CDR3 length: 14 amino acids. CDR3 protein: CASSQEGGRETQYF. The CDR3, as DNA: TGCGCCAGCAGCCAAGAAGGGGGTCGAGAGACCCAGTACTTC.

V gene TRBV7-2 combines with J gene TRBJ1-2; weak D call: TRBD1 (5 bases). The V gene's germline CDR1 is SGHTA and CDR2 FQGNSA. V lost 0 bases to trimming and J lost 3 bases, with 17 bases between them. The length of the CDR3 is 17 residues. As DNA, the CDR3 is TGTGCCAGCAGCTTAGCAATTGGTCGGCAGGGCTACTATGGCTACACCTTC. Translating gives CASSLAIGRQGYYGYTF.

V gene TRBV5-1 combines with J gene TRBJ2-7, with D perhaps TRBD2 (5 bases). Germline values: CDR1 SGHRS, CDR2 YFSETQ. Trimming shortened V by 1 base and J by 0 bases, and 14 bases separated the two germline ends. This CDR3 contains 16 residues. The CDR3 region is CASSLRSTGGSYEQYF. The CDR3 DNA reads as TGCGCCAGCAGCTTGAGGTCCACCGGAGGCTCCTACGAGCAGTACTTC.